The T cell receptor beta chain described here comes from a study of blood T cells in healthy people across ages. Regarding the study as a whole: A greater number of naive CD4+ cells and higher diversity distinguished long-lived donors from aged donors.

Then a second PCR, running about 7 to 11 cycles, was carried out with a sample-barcoded 5' primer and a J-beta primer mix. TCRdb re-called the 5' RACE reads through MiXCR, storing one row per CDR3 protein. The table records more than 750,000 distinct CDR3 sequences, roughly 29% of them present only once. This clonotype was recorded many times. The antigen remains undetermined. The CDR3 is 15 amino acids. The V and J ends lost 5 bases and 5 bases, in that order; junction bases with no gene match: 11. Germline lookup yields CDR1 MDHEN and CDR2 SYDVKM. This sample was also put to use in a study of T cells of mothers and their children.

This receptor was identified in a woman aged 40 to 50 in good health. This chain uses TRBV28 with TRBJ2-5; 7 nucleotides match TRBD1. Sequenced: blood. The CDR3 reads CASSGGEGARETQYF. As DNA, the CDR3 is TGTGCCAGCAGTGGGGGTGAGGGGGCCCGTGAGACCCAGTACTTC.